Presented here are 26 T cell receptor beta chains from one specimen sequenced in a study of blood T cell repertoires in COVID-19. Profiling relied on immunoSEQ multiplex PCR, and the TCRdb table lists in-frame clones only, not all of them. This table has some 490,000 clones, 80% to 90% appearing once. The sample taken for sequencing was peripheral blood. The source of these receptors is a human donor in a cohort sampled during active COVID-19.

This clone was observed a few times. The chain carries TRBV9 and TRBJ2-2; 10 bases line up with TRBD2. The V gene end was trimmed by 4 bases and the J gene end by 0 bases; junction bases not matched to a gene: 12. The CDR3 length is 19 residues. CDR1 SGDLS and CDR2 YYNGEE come from the germline V gene. This chain's CDR3 is CASSRRTPGLATNTGELFF. In DNA, the CDR3 is TGTGCCAGCAGCAGACGAACTCCGGGACTAGCGACGAACACCGGGGAGCTGTTTTTT.

The CDR3 protein is CASSSRLAGNRHEQYF. In nucleotides, the CDR3 is TGCGCCAGCAGCTCTCGACTAGCGGGAAATCGCCACGAGCAGTACTTC. The chain is built from TRBV5-1 and TRBJ2-7, with 11 bases identical to TRBD2. The germline gives CDR1 SGHRS, CDR2 YFSETQ. Trimming took 3 bases from V and 5 from J; bases not matched to a gene: 10. The CDR3 runs to 16 residues. Variable domain in full (rest from reference TRBV5-1 and TRBJ2-7): KAGVTQTPRYLIKTRGQQVTLSCSPISGHRSVSWYQQTPGQGLQFLFEYFSETQRNKGNFPGRFSGRQFSNSRSEMNVSTLELGDSALYLCASSSRLAGNRHEQYFGPGTRLTVT.

The DNA for the CDR3 is TGTGCCAGCAGCAAGGGGGGGAGTGAGGTCGGGGAGCTGTTTTTT. This sequence encodes CASSKGGSEVGELFF. The chain recombines TRBV5-4 with TRBJ2-2; tentatively, D is TRBD2 (7 bases). This CDR3 spans 15 amino acids. Germline values: CDR1 SGHNT, CDR2 YYREEE (reference sequence). The germline V and J ends were trimmed by 4 bases and 7 bases, with 17 bases remaining between them.

The genes are TRBV15 and TRBJ2-7, with D possibly TRBD1 on 6 matching bases. Trimming left V 1 base short and J 5 bases short, with 18 bases between. The CDR3 totals 16 residues. Germline V gene data show CDR1 as LNHNV and CDR2 as YYDKDF (reference sequence). DNA for the CDR3: TGTGCCACCAGCAGAGGTGGTACAGGGAATCTACACGAGCAGTACTTC. It translates to CATSRGGTGNLHEQYF.

This clone was picked up a small number of times. This chain uses TRBV6-5 with TRBJ1-3; D gene unclear. Germline-derived CDR1 and CDR2 are MNHEY and SVGAGI. Trimming stripped 5 bases from V and 0 bases from J, with 11 bases between. The CDR3 is made up of 15 amino acids. The CDR3 reads CASSLFESSGNTIYF. CDR3 nucleotides: TGTGCCAGCAGTCTGTTCGAGAGCTCTGGAAACACCATATATTTT.

The DNA of the CDR3 is TGTGCCAGCAGCCCGACAGGAACTAATGAAAAACTGTTTTTT. It is translated as CASSPTGTNEKLFF. The chain recombines TRBV5-5 with TRBJ1-4; possible D gene TRBD1, 6 bases. The length of the CDR3 is 14 residues. Trimming removed 4 bases at V and 1 base at J, with 8 bases between. Germline V gives CDR1 SGHKS, CDR2 YYEKEE (reference sequence).

CDR3 DNA: TGTGCCAGCCTAAGCGGGAGGGGAGGGGGATTTGATGAGCAGTTCTTC. Encoded protein: CASLSGRGGGFDEQFF. The chain couples TRBV19 to TRBJ2-1; 10 bases are a match to TRBD2. Losses at the gene ends were 9 bases for V and 8 bases for J; bases not matched to a gene: 16. CDR3 length: 16 amino acids. Germline values: CDR1 LNHDA, CDR2 SQIVND (reference sequence).

The V call is TRBV30, the J call TRBJ2-2; D is unclear. Trimming pared 0 bases from V and 7 bases from J, leaving 9 bases between. The CDR3 runs 13 residues. Germline V gene data show CDR1 as GTSNPN and CDR2 as SVGIG (reference sequence). The CDR3: CAWSVAANGELFF. Written as DNA, the CDR3 is TGTGCCTGGAGTGTCGCGGCGAACGGGGAGCTGTTTTTT.

This clone appeared once. The chain has TRBV7-2 and TRBJ1-4, with 7 bases identical to TRBD1. The CDR3 consists of 15 residues. Germline CDR1 is SGHTA and CDR2 is FQGNSA. The V segment lost 5 bases and the J segment 8 bases; nucleotides outside the gene matches: 11. CDR3 region: CASSKEGQRGEKLFF. CDR3 coding DNA: TGTGCCAGCAGCAAAGAGGGACAGAGGGGGGAAAAACTGTTTTTT.

The chain joins TRBV5-4 to TRBJ2-3, with TRBD2 identical over 12 bases. This CDR3 has 16 amino acids. V was pared by 4 bases and J by 5 bases, with 8 bases of the junction left unmatched. From germline, CDR1 is SGHNT and CDR2 YYREEE (reference sequence). This CDR3 reads CASSGPLAGGIDTQYF. The CDR3 DNA sequence: TGTGCCAGCAGCGGGCCACTAGCGGGAGGCATAGATACGCAGTATTTT. Using reference TRBV5-4 and TRBJ2-3 for the parts outside the CDR3, the full variable domain is ETGVTQSPTHLIKTRGQQVTLRCSSQSGHNTVSWYQQALGQGPQFIFQYYREEENGRGNFPPRFSGLQFPNYSSELNVNALELDDSALYLCASSGPLAGGIDTQYFGPGTRLTVL.

The chain joins TRBV12-3 or TRBV12-4 to TRBJ2-1, with D uncertain. CDR3 length equals 11 residues. Trimming cost V 2 bases and J 10 bases, with 6 bases left between them. The CDR3: CASSLIAEQFF. CDR3 bases: TGTGCCAGCAGTTTAATTGCGGAGCAGTTCTTC.

The CDR3 loop reads CASSAGAGARYGYTF. The CDR3 DNA reads as TGTGCCAGCAGCGCTGGGGCAGGGGCAAGGTATGGCTACACCTTC. The chain links TRBV9 to TRBJ1-2; D possibly corresponds to TRBD1 (6 bases). Trimming stripped 3 bases from V and 5 bases from J, with 17 bases between. Per germline, CDR1 SGDLS and CDR2 YYNGEE. This CDR3 is 15 amino acids long.

This clone has more than one count but fewer than ten. V and J are TRBV2 and TRBJ2-5, with 8 bases identical to TRBD2. Germline CDR1 SNHLY, CDR2 FYNNEI. V shed 7 bases, J shed 5 bases, and the junction held 9 bases outside the gene matches. This CDR3 spans 14 amino acids. As DNA, the CDR3 is TGTGCCAGCATCAGAACCGGGACTAGGGAGACCCAGTACTTC. This translates into CASIRTGTRETQYF.

This clone showed up just a few times. The J gene is TRBJ1-1, the V gene TRBV14; D is possibly TRBD1 (5 bases). The CDR3 runs to 13 residues. Germline V CDR1 and CDR2: SGHDN, FVKESK. Trimming took 4 bases from V and 3 from J, leaving 9 bases between them. Here the CDR3 DNA reads TGTGCCAGCAGCCGGCAGGGATACACTGAAGCTTTCTTT. As protein: CASSRQGYTEAFF.

As concerns this clone: At one of its ends the junction is not consistent with the germline gene, which may arise from a read error. This chain connects TRBV5-6 to TRBJ2-3, with TRBD2 matching over 7 bases. Germline lookup yields CDR1 SGHDT and CDR2 YYEEEE. This CDR3 region has 14 residues. CDR3: CASSLVLLGGGLNF. In DNA form, the CDR3 reads TGTGCCAGCAGCTTGGTTCTCTTGGGCGGGGGTTTAAATTTT.

The V and J genes are TRBV7-9 and TRBJ2-7; 7 bases align to TRBD1. Germline V gives CDR1 SEHNR, CDR2 FQNEAQ (reference sequence). The CDR3 totals 14 residues. V shed 7 bases, J shed 0 bases, and the junction held 6 bases outside the gene matches. CDR3 in amino acids: CASNTGAASYEQYF. For the CDR3, the DNA is TGTGCCAGCAACACAGGGGCTGCCTCCTACGAGCAGTACTTC.

The chain joins TRBV19 to TRBJ1-1; the D is unclear. The length of the CDR3 is 15 residues. Looked up from germline, CDR1 is LNHDA and CDR2 is SQIVND (reference sequence). V was pared by 3 bases and J by 4 bases, with 15 bases between. The CDR3 DNA sequence: TGTGCCAGTAGTATGGCCTCGGGGAGGATCACTGAAGCTTTCTTT. It specifies CASSMASGRITEAFF.

The chain has TRBV10-3 and TRBJ2-1; tentative D call: TRBD2 (6 bases). The CDR3 totals 13 residues. The germline gives CDR1 ENHRY, CDR2 SYGVKD. The ends were cut back, 7 bases at V and 4 bases at J, with 11 bases in the middle. DNA for the CDR3: TGTGCCATCACGGCTAGCGTGTACAATGAGCAGTTCTTC. Translated, it gives CAITASVYNEQFF.

The chain links TRBV20-1 to TRBJ2-7; weak D call: TRBD1 (5 bases). Trimming took 3 bases from V and 6 from J, leaving 15 bases between them. This CDR3 comprises 13 residues. CDR1 DFQATT and CDR2 SNEGSKA come from the germline V gene (reference sequence). For the CDR3, the DNA is TGCAGTGCTAGTCGCCAGGGATGGAGCGAGCAGTACTTC. This encodes CSASRQGWSEQYF.

This clone was counted between two and nine times. The V call is TRBV19, the J call TRBJ2-3, with TRBD1 matching 9 bases. CDR1 LNHDA and CDR2 SQIVND come from the germline V gene (reference sequence). The CDR3 sequence is 13 residues long. V gave up 4 bases and J gave up 4 bases; unmatched junction bases: 0. CDR3: CASSRDRADTQYF. The CDR3 DNA follows: TGTGCCAGTAGTAGGGACAGGGCAGATACGCAGTATTTT. The entire variable domain, with the rest obtained from reference TRBV19 and TRBJ2-3, is as follows: DGGITQSPKYLFRKEGQNVTLSCEQNLNHDAMYWYRQDPGQGLRLIYYSQIVNDFQKGDIAEGYSVSREKKESFPLTVTSAQKNPTAFYLCASSRDRADTQYFGPGTRLTVL.

The chain couples TRBV13 to TRBJ1-1; D is unresolved. In germline, CDR1 is PRHDT, CDR2 FYEKMQ (reference sequence). CDR3 size: 14 residues. V dropped 5 bases and J dropped 1 base, with 11 bases sitting between them. This CDR3 reads CASSHTTTNTEAFF. The CDR3 DNA follows: TGTGCCAGCAGCCACACCACTACGAACACTGAAGCTTTCTTT.

The chain is built from TRBV3-1 (or the pseudogene TRBV3-2) and TRBJ1-1; unclear D gene. The CDR3 totals 14 residues. Germline-derived CDR1 and CDR2 are LGHDT and YNNKEL (reference sequence). V was trimmed by 2 bases and J by 1 base, leaving 8 bases between them. This CDR3 reads CASSQLHRNTEAFF. CDR3 DNA sequence: TGTGCCAGCAGCCAACTGCATAGGAACACTGAAGCTTTCTTT.

The chain couples TRBV4-2 to TRBJ2-3; 7 bases match TRBD2. The CDR3 is 15 residues long. V trimming: 1 base; J trimming: 2 bases; junction bases outside the gene matches: 3. From germline, CDR1 is LGHNA and CDR2 YNFKEQ. The CDR3, as DNA: TGTGCCAGCAGCCAAGTAGGGACTAACACAGATACGCAGTATTTT. Its protein is CASSQVGTNTDTQYF.

This clone was recorded a few times. The chain combines TRBV28 with TRBJ2-3; 7 bases agree with TRBD1. There are 15 residues in the CDR3. Looked up from germline, CDR1 is MDHEN and CDR2 is SYDVKM. V trimming: 6 bases; J trimming: 2 bases; junction bases outside the gene matches: 8. CDR3 amino acids: CASSPGQIPTDTQYF. CDR3 nucleotides: TGTGCCAGCAGCCCGGGACAGATCCCCACAGATACGCAGTATTTT.

The gene calls are TRBV30 and TRBJ2-1, with 12 bases matching TRBD2. The CDR3 consists of 16 residues. The trim removed 0 bases at V and 2 bases at J, leaving 2 bases unmatched. Germline V gives CDR1 GTSNPN, CDR2 SVGIG (reference sequence). CDR3 sequence: CAWSVRTSGTYNEQFF. CDR3 sequence (DNA): TGTGCCTGGAGTGTCCGGACTAGCGGGACCTACAATGAGCAGTTCTTC.

The rearrangement joins TRBV10-3 to TRBJ2-7; possible D gene TRBD2, 5 bases. The germline CDR1 and CDR2 sequences are ENHRY and SYGVKD. Deletions cut 3 bases from V and 2 bases from J, with 11 bases between. This CDR3 contains 14 residues. CDR3 sequence (DNA): TGTGCCATCAGTGATACTGCGGAGGCCTACGAGCAGTACTTC. Its translation: CAISDTAEAYEQYF.